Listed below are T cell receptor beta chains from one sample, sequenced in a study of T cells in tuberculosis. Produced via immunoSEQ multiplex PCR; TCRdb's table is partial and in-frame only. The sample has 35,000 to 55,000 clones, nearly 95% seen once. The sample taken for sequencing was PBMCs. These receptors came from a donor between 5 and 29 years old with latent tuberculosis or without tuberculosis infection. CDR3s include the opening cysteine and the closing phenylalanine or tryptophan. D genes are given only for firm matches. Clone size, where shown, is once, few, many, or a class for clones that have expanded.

CDR3: CATRTGTGGEKLFF
DNA: TGTGCCACCCGTACCGGGACAGGGGGGGAAAAACTGTTTTTT
J: TRBJ1-4
size: NA
D: TRBD1
V: TRBV10-3

CDR3: CASSLARTSGGVYHEQFF
DNA: TGTGCCAGCAGCTTGGCCCGGACTAGCGGGGGGGTTTATCATGAGCAGTTCTTC
J: TRBJ2-1
size: NA
D: TRBD2
V: TRBV5-4

CDR3: CASRRGRRGNTEAFF
DNA: TGTGCCAGCAGGCGGGGTCGAAGGGGGAACACTGAAGCTTTCTTT
J: TRBJ1-1
size: NA
D: NA
V: TRBV5-6

CDR3: CASSEISGANTGELFF
DNA: TGCGCCAGCAGCGAAATTAGCGGGGCGAACACCGGGGAGCTGTTTTTT
J: TRBJ2-2
size: NA
D: TRBD2
V: TRBV5-1

CDR3: CASSLRTGEDTGELFF
DNA: TGTGCCAGCAGCCTAAGGACAGGGGAGGACACCGGGGAGCTGTTTTTT
J: TRBJ2-2
size: NA
D: TRBD1
V: TRBV5-6

CDR3: CSVRTSGRGNEQFF
DNA: TGCAGCGTTCGGACTAGCGGGAGGGGCAATGAGCAGTTCTTC
J: TRBJ2-1
size: NA
D: TRBD2
V: TRBV29-1

CDR3: CASSDPAGSSYEQYF
DNA: TGTGCCAGCAGCGACCCGGCGGGAAGCTCCTACGAGCAGTACTTC
J: TRBJ2-7
size: NA
D: NA
V: TRBV7-2

CDR3: CASSRTGAYEQYF
DNA: TGTGCCAGCAGCCGGACAGGGGCCTACGAGCAGTACTTC
J: TRBJ2-7
size: NA
D: TRBD1
V: TRBV11-3

CDR3: CASSLASKNEQYF
DNA: TGTGCCAGCAGTTTGGCTTCAAAGAACGAGCAGTACTTC
J: TRBJ2-7
size: NA
D: NA
V: TRBV28

CDR3: CASARGDSPLHF
DNA: TGTGCCTCCGCGCGGGGAGATTCACCCCTCCACTTT
J: TRBJ1-6
size: NA
D: NA
V: TRBV6-6

CDR3: CASSLGARGLTGANVLTF
DNA: TGTGCCAGCAGCTTGGGGGCCAGGGGGCTAACTGGGGCCAACGTCCTGACTTTC
J: TRBJ2-6
size: NA
D: TRBD1
V: TRBV5-6

CDR3: CASSPVGGPNQPQHF
DNA: TGTGCCAGCAGCCCCGTGGGGGGACCCAATCAGCCCCAGCATTTT
J: TRBJ1-5
size: NA
D: NA
V: TRBV7-2

CDR3: CASSLAGGSYEQYF
DNA: TGTGCCAGCAGCTTGGCGGGGGGCTCCTACGAGCAGTACTTC
J: TRBJ2-7
size: NA
D: TRBD2
V: TRBV7-3

CDR3: CASSKTERGLCEQYF
DNA: TGTGCCAGCAGCAAAACCGAGCGGGGGCTGTGTGAGCAGTACTTC
J: TRBJ2-7
size: NA
D: NA
V: TRBV21-1

CDR3: CAWRSLPSGGWDEQFF
DNA: TGTGCCTGGCGTTCGCTTCCTAGCGGGGGTTGGGATGAGCAGTTCTTC
J: TRBJ2-1
size: once
D: TRBD2
V: TRBV30

CDR3: CASSIQGRINEQFF
DNA: TGTGCCAGTAGTATCCAGGGTAGGATCAATGAGCAGTTCTTC
J: TRBJ2-1
size: NA
D: NA
V: TRBV19

CDR3: CATTPRGGSVDQPQHF
DNA: TGTGCCACCACCCCCCGGGGAGGCTCGGTCGATCAGCCCCAGCATTTT
J: TRBJ1-5
size: NA
D: NA
V: TRBV15

CDR3: CASRDATEAVEEQYF
DNA: TGTGCCAGCAGAGACGCGACAGAGGCGGTGGAGGAGCAGTACTTC
J: TRBJ2-7
size: NA
D: NA
V: TRBV6-5

CDR3: CATPREGQGSDEQYF
DNA: TGTGCCACCCCTCGTGAGGGACAGGGATCCGACGAGCAGTACTTC
J: TRBJ2-7
size: NA
D: TRBD1
V: TRBV7-9

CDR3: CATLVNGGTSQPQHF
DNA: TGTGCCACCCTAGTCAACGGGGGAACAAGTCAGCCCCAGCATTTT
J: TRBJ1-5
size: NA
D: NA
V: TRBV19

CDR3: CASSPQVGRGTQPQHF
DNA: TGTGCCAGCAGCCCCCAGGTGGGCAGGGGGACCCAGCCCCAGCATTTT
J: TRBJ1-5
size: NA
D: TRBD1
V: TRBV7-2

CDR3: CASAQGATNEKLFF
DNA: TGCGCCAGCGCACAGGGGGCGACTAATGAAAAACTGTTTTTT
J: TRBJ1-4
size: NA
D: TRBD1
V: TRBV5-1

CDR3: CASSLDTSEYTEAFF
DNA: TGTGCCAGCAGCTTGGACACCTCAGAATATACTGAAGCTTTCTTT
J: TRBJ1-1
size: NA
D: NA
V: TRBV5-4

CDR3: CASSQDLGGLVTQYF
DNA: TGCGCCAGCAGCCAAGATCTGGGGGGGCTGGTGACCCAGTACTTC
J: TRBJ2-5
size: NA
D: NA
V: TRBV4-1

CDR3: CASSVLSGGANEQFF
DNA: TGTGCCAGCAGCGTTTTGAGCGGGGGGGCTAATGAGCAGTTCTTC
J: TRBJ2-1
size: NA
D: TRBD2
V: TRBV9

CDR3: CASSELGADNYGYTF
DNA: TGTGCCAGCAGTGAGCTGGGGGCGGACAACTATGGCTACACCTTC
J: TRBJ1-2
size: NA
D: NA
V: TRBV25-1

CDR3: CASSLQGKPQHF
DNA: TGTGCCAGCAGCTTACAGGGAAAGCCCCAGCATTTT
J: TRBJ1-5
size: NA
D: NA
V: TRBV5-5

CDR3: CAIRKELAGEETQYF
DNA: TGTGCCATCAGAAAGGAATTGGCGGGGGAAGAGACCCAGTACTTC
J: TRBJ2-5
size: NA
D: TRBD2
V: TRBV10-3

CDR3: CATSTHRVWGTGELFF
DNA: TGTGCCACCAGCACACACAGGGTATGGGGGACCGGGGAGCTGTTTTTT
J: TRBJ2-2
size: NA
D: NA
V: TRBV15

CDR3: CASSLTEPDGYTF
DNA: TGTGCCAGTAGTCTGACAGAACCGGATGGCTACACCTTC
J: TRBJ1-2
size: NA
D: NA
V: TRBV19

CDR3: CASSEKIGTSGYYEQYF
DNA: TGTGCCAGCAGTGAAAAGATCGGGACTAGCGGGTACTACGAGCAGTACTTC
J: TRBJ2-7
size: once
D: TRBD2
V: TRBV2

CDR3: CASSPQGLAETTGELFF
DNA: TGCGCCAGCAGCCCGCAGGGACTAGCGGAGACGACCGGGGAGCTGTTTTTT
J: TRBJ2-2
size: NA
D: TRBD2
V: TRBV5-1

CDR3: CASRLRDRVFGEQFF
DNA: TGTGCCAGCAGACTCCGGGACAGGGTTTTTGGAGAGCAGTTCTTC
J: TRBJ2-1
size: NA
D: TRBD1
V: TRBV6-6

CDR3: CASSFAGPNYEQYF
DNA: TGTGCCAGCAGCTTTGCGGGGCCAAACTACGAGCAGTACTTC
J: TRBJ2-7
size: NA
D: NA
V: TRBV11-2

CDR3: CASSAGTWSSYNEQFF
DNA: TGTGCCAGCAGTGCCGGGACATGGAGCTCCTACAATGAGCAGTTCTTC
J: TRBJ2-1
size: NA
D: NA
V: TRBV6-6

CDR3: CASSLGGIYGYTF
DNA: TGCGCCAGCAGCTTGGGAGGGATCTATGGCTACACCTTC
J: TRBJ1-2
size: NA
D: NA
V: TRBV5-1

CDR3: CASSLRTGEIEAFF
DNA: TGTGCCAGCAGCCTACGGACAGGAGAGATAGAAGCTTTCTTT
J: TRBJ1-1
size: NA
D: TRBD1
V: TRBV14

CDR3: CATDDRTYGYTF
DNA: TGTGCCACTGACGACAGGACCTATGGCTACACCTTC
J: TRBJ1-2
size: NA
D: NA
V: TRBV19

CDR3: CASSVTGGGYGYTF
DNA: TGTGCCAGCAGTGTCACAGGGGGTGGCTATGGCTACACCTTC
J: TRBJ1-2
size: NA
D: TRBD1
V: TRBV6-6

CDR3: CASSQDTGTGLYTF
DNA: TGTGCCAGCAGCCAAGATACAGGGACAGGATTGTACACCTTC
J: TRBJ1-2
size: NA
D: TRBD1
V: TRBV4-2

CDR3: CASSQGVTGTEAFF
DNA: TGCGCCAGCAGCCAGGGGGTCACGGGCACTGAAGCTTTCTTT
J: TRBJ1-1
size: NA
D: TRBD1
V: TRBV10-2